The 8 T cell receptor beta chains in this list originate from one sample, sequenced in a study of blood T cell repertoires in COVID-19. Sequenced by immunoSEQ multiplex PCR; TCRdb stores in-frame clones only, minus some. The sample gives about 240,000 clones, roughly four fifths of which show up once; around 3.4% is in the top ten. Specimen: peripheral blood. These receptors were collected from a woman between 18 and 29 years old with acute or convalescent COVID-19.

This rearrangement joins TRBV28 to TRBJ2-5; 8 nucleotides line up with TRBD2. V trimming: 4 bases; J trimming: 3 bases; junction bases outside the gene matches: 7. Germline CDR1 is MDHEN and CDR2 is SYDVKM. The CDR3 consists of 15 residues. In DNA, the CDR3 is TGTGCCAGCAGTTACACGGGGCGGGGGGAAGAGACCCAGTACTTC. As protein: CASSYTGRGEETQYF.

There are a few counts of this clone. The rearrangement joins TRBV4-3 to TRBJ2-1; tentative D call: TRBD2 (6 bases). CDR1 is LGHNA, CDR2 YSLEER, per germline. V shed 0 bases and J shed 2 bases, with 11 bases lying between them. The CDR3 runs to 16 residues. The CDR3 spells CASSQDRWGAYNEQFF. The CDR3 DNA is TGCGCCAGCAGCCAAGATCGGTGGGGGGCCTACAATGAGCAGTTCTTC.

This chain connects TRBV5-8 to TRBJ2-5, with D perhaps matching TRBD2 (5 bases). Trimming left V 0 bases short and J 4 bases short, with 10 bases between. CDR3 length: 14 residues. Germline assignment: CDR1 SGHTS and CDR2 YDEGEE. CDR3 in amino acids: CASSLASMRETQYF. The CDR3 DNA follows: TGTGCCAGCAGCTTGGCTAGCATGAGAGAGACCCAGTACTTC.

CDR3 in DNA: TGTGCCAGCAGTTTTCTTTCCCCTGGCCAGGATACGCAGTATTTT. It encodes CASSFLSPGQDTQYF. J is TRBJ2-3 and V is TRBV28; D call uncertain. V gave up 3 bases and J gave up 6 bases, with 16 bases separating them. The germline V gene has CDR1 MDHEN and CDR2 SYDVKM. This CDR3 has 15 amino acids.

J is TRBJ1-4 and V is TRBV15, with D possibly TRBD1 on 6 matching bases. Trimming cost V 9 bases and J 4 bases, with 12 bases left between them. Germline loops: CDR1 LNHNV, CDR2 YYDKDF (reference sequence). CDR3 length: 13 residues. CDR3 bases: TGTGCCACGATGGACAGAGTTAATGAAAAACTGTTTTTT. Protein: CATMDRVNEKLFF.

This chain uses TRBV6-2 or TRBV6-3 with TRBJ2-7, with 7 bases matching TRBD1. V dropped 5 bases and J dropped 0; count of bases not matched to a gene: 7. Germline V gene lookup returns CDR1 MNHEY and CDR2 SVGEGT. The CDR3 covers 15 residues. The CDR3, as DNA: TGTGCCAGCAGTACCGGGACAGCGAACTCCTACGAGCAGTACTTC. As protein: CASSTGTANSYEQYF.

J is TRBJ2-3 and V is TRBV10-1, with 11 bases identical to TRBD2. The CDR3 loop spans 20 amino acids. Germline V gene data show CDR1 as WNHNN and CDR2 as SYGVQD (reference sequence). After removal of 4 bases from V and 3 bases from J, the junction contained 18 bases not matched to a gene. The DNA of the CDR3 is TGCGCCAGCAGTGGGGGAATAACTAGCGGGAGTTCAACGAGGACAGATACGCAGTATTTT. Protein: CASSGGITSGSSTRTDTQYF.

The chain uses TRBV9 and TRBJ2-1; TRBD2 agrees at 7 bases. V was clipped by 5 bases and J by 5 bases; unmatched bases: 1. The CDR3 is 12 residues long. Germline V lookup: CDR1 SGDLS, CDR2 YYNGEE. The CDR3 DNA is TGTGCCAGCAGTCTAGCGGACAATGAGCAGTTCTTC. This sequence encodes CASSLADNEQFF.